The present T cell receptor (beta chain) was sequenced within a study of blood T cell repertoires in COVID-19. On the study more broadly: The cDNA or gDNA used as material had been derived from T cells, B-cell-depleted T cells, or PBMCs.

Method: immunoSEQ multiplex PCR; TCRdb's copy keeps in-frame clones and lacks some. This sample has 100,000 or so clones, with roughly 82% found just once. V gave up 1 base and J gave up 2 bases, with 12 bases separating them. The CDR3 is 15 amino acids. Germline assignment: CDR1 SGHTA and CDR2 FQGNSA. The rearrangement joins TRBV7-2 to TRBJ2-7; maybe TRBD1 (6 bases). Sequenced sample: peripheral blood. The sequence derives from a man older than 75 with acute or convalescent COVID-19. This chain's CDR3 is CASSLVTGSTYEQYF. CDR3 bases: TGTGCCAGCAGCTTAGTTACAGGGTCAACCTACGAGCAGTACTTC.